The 29 T cell receptor beta chains below all came from one sample that was sequenced in a study of T cells in Graves' hyperthyroidism and ophthalmopathy. Amplification of TCR beta CDR3 regions used RNA as the template. First-round RT-PCR with HTBI primers amplified the TCR CDR3 region. From the multiplex PCR reads, TCRdb called clonotypes with MiXCR, one entry per CDR3 protein. The sample lists approximately 560,000 distinct CDR3 sequences, around 16% occurring once. Material for sequencing was blood. The receptor source for this set is a woman in her thirties with Graves' hyperthyroidism.

In its sample, this clonotype was seen a few times. Given a much more abundant clone one base away, this may be a read error. The V and J genes are TRBV20-1 and TRBJ2-7, with no clear D. Per germline, CDR1 DFQATT and CDR2 SNEGSKA (reference sequence). CDR3 size: 13 residues. The CDR3 coding sequence is TGCAGTGCTAGAGTAAGCGATTTCTACGAGCAGCACTTC. Encoded protein: CSARVSDFYEQHF.

This clonotype was picked up many times. The rearrangement joins TRBV2 to TRBJ1-2, with a possible D match to TRBD1 (5 bases). Germline V gene sequence: CDR1 SNHLY, CDR2 FYNNEI. With 5 bases removed from V and 3 bases from J, the gap between germline ends came to 16 bases. The CDR3 is 15 residues long. The chain's CDR3 is CASSPPGRGHYGYTF. CDR3 DNA: TGTGCCAGCAGTCCCCCGGGCCGGGGACACTATGGCTACACCTTC. The complete variable domain, with remaining parts taken from reference TRBV2 and TRBJ1-2, reads EPEVTQTPSHQVTQMGQEVILRCVPISNHLYFYWYRQILGQKVEFLVSFYNNEISEKSEIFDDQFSVERPDGSNFTLKIRSTKLEDSAMYFCASSPPGRGHYGYTFGSGTRLTVV.

Ten or more counts support this clonotype. The chain links TRBV30 to TRBJ2-4, with 8 bases lining up with TRBD1. The trim removed 2 bases at V and 6 bases at J, leaving 6 bases unmatched. The V gene's germline CDR1 is GTSNPN and CDR2 SVGIG (reference sequence). The CDR3 extends over 14 amino acids. CDR3 sequence (DNA): TGTGCCTGGAGTCACGGACAGGGCCCAAACATTCAGTACTTC. Its translation: CAWSHGQGPNIQYF.

At least ten counts were recorded for this clonotype. The V gene is TRBV7-2, the J gene TRBJ1-1; D is possibly TRBD1 (6 bases). Trimming shortened V by 4 bases and J by 3 bases, and 18 bases separated the two germline ends. CDR1 is SGHTA and CDR2 is FQGNSA in the germline V gene. CDR3 length: 16 amino acids. The CDR3 region is CASSSPGGGADTEAFF. CDR3 DNA: TGTGCCAGCAGCTCCCCGGGAGGGGGGGCGGACACTGAAGCTTTCTTT.

This clonotype occurred a few times. This rearrangement joins TRBV29-1 to TRBJ1-3; tentatively, D is TRBD1 (5 bases). CDR1 is SQVTM and CDR2 is ANQGSEA in the germline V gene. Trimming cost V 6 bases and J 2 bases, with 11 bases left between them. This CDR3 comprises 13 residues. DNA for the CDR3: TGCAGCGTCTCGGGGACTGCTGGAAACACCATATATTTT. It is translated as CSVSGTAGNTIYF.

There are many counts of this clonotype. At one end, the junction sequence differs from germline, possibly due to a read error. The chain employs TRBV6-5 and TRBJ1-6; D is unresolved. The CDR3 spans 15 residues. The germline gives CDR1 MNHEY, CDR2 SVGAGI. The CDR3 is CASSYFVSDNSPLHF. In nucleotides, the CDR3 is TGTGCCAGCAGTTACTTTGTCTCCGATAATTCACCCCTCCACTTT.

This clonotype was picked up many times. V usage is TRBV6-2 or TRBV6-3 and J usage is TRBJ2-1; 9 nucleotides line up with TRBD2. The CDR3 is made up of 13 amino acids. The junction had 5 bases not matched to a gene; V was cut back by 5 bases and J by 9 bases. Germline V gives CDR1 MNHEY, CDR2 SVGEGT. CDR3 region: CASSTSGYSEQFF. CDR3 in DNA: TGTGCCAGCAGTACTAGCGGGTATAGTGAGCAGTTCTTC.

This clonotype was seen many times. The chain links TRBV29-1 to TRBJ2-7; maybe TRBD1 (5 bases). Germline values: CDR1 SQVTM, CDR2 ANQGSEA. The CDR3 contains 12 residues. V was shortened by 5 bases and J by 2 bases, with 10 bases between the two germline ends. The CDR3 reads CSVTDSPYEQYF. Written as DNA, the CDR3 is TGCAGCGTTACCGACAGCCCCTACGAGCAGTACTTC.

As DNA, the CDR3 is TGCAGCCGGGACAAGAACACTGAAGCTTTCTTT. It specifies CSRDKNTEAFF. The chain is built from TRBV20-1 and TRBJ1-1; a possible D gene is TRBD1 (6 bases). The CDR3 length is 11 residues. CDR1 DFQATT and CDR2 SNEGSKA come from the germline V gene (reference sequence).

This clonotype was observed many times. CDR3 region: CASSLLPGTGAYEQYF. The CDR3 nucleotides are TGCGCCAGCAGCTTACTTCCCGGGACAGGGGCCTACGAGCAGTACTTC. The chain links TRBV5-1 to TRBJ2-7; TRBD1 aligns across 10 bases. V was pared by 2 bases and J by 2 bases, with 7 bases of the junction left unmatched. The CDR3 is 16 residues long. Germline V gives CDR1 SGHRS, CDR2 YFSETQ.

This clonotype was observed a handful of times. This chain links TRBV6-2 or TRBV6-3 with TRBJ2-1; 14 bases agree with TRBD2. The CDR3 is 13 residues long. Germline V gene lookup returns CDR1 MNHEY and CDR2 SVGEGT. After removal of 6 bases from V and 12 bases from J, the junction contained 4 bases not matched to a gene. The CDR3 coding sequence is TGTGCCAGCAGCCCCGGACTAGCGGGAGGGCAGTTCTTC. Its protein product is CASSPGLAGGQFF.

Remarks on this clonotype: A read error is possible here, since a much larger clone lies one base away. No conserved phenylalanine or tryptophan is present at the end of the CDR3, so a read error is the likely explanation. The chain carries TRBV7-9 and TRBJ2-7; maybe TRBD1 (5 bases). CDR3 size: 15 residues. Per germline, CDR1 SEHNR and CDR2 FQNEAQ (reference sequence). V shed 4 bases and J shed 3 bases, with 16 bases lying between them. The CDR3 region is CASSSTTDQLYEQYL. CDR3 nucleotides: TGTGCCAGCAGCTCCACGACAGATCAACTCTACGAGCAGTACTTA.

This clonotype was seen at least ten times. V usage is TRBV28 and J usage is TRBJ1-1, with D uncertain. This CDR3 is 11 amino acids long. Germline CDR1 MDHEN, CDR2 SYDVKM. Trimming pared 7 bases from V and 1 base from J, leaving 4 bases between. CDR3 DNA: TGTGCCAGCATGGAGAACACTGAAGCTTTCTTT. It encodes CASMENTEAFF.

The chain recombines TRBV20-1 with TRBJ2-2; D is perhaps TRBD2 (5 bases). The CDR3 is made up of 14 amino acids. Trimming left V 2 bases short and J 4 bases short, with 11 bases between. CDR1 DFQATT and CDR2 SNEGSKA come from the germline V gene (reference sequence). CDR3 in DNA: TGCAGTGCTAGATACCGGGAACTCACCGGGGAGCTGTTTTTT. Translating it yields CSARYRELTGELFF.

This clonotype was recorded many times. The chain recombines TRBV20-1 with TRBJ2-1, with D uncertain. Germline lookup yields CDR1 DFQATT and CDR2 SNEGSKA (reference sequence). The CDR3 spans 15 residues. V lost 6 bases and J 0 bases, leaving 15 bases between the germline ends. The CDR3 DNA reads as TGCAGTGCCAGGATTACGGCAAGCTCCTACAATGAGCAGTTCTTC. This sequence encodes CSARITASSYNEQFF.

This clonotype was recorded at least ten times. This sequence joins TRBV12-3 or TRBV12-4 and TRBJ2-7, with 8 bases lining up with TRBD1. Trimming at V came to 3 bases and at J to 5 bases, leaving 9 bases not matched to a gene. This CDR3 is built from 15 residues. The CDR3 sequence: CASSFRGRGRDEQYF. CDR3 nucleotides: TGTGCCAGCAGTTTTAGGGGCAGGGGGCGCGACGAGCAGTACTTC.

Points on this clonotype: A read error is possible here, since a much larger clone lies one base away. V is TRBV20-1 and J is TRBJ2-7, with D tentatively TRBD1 (5 bases). The CDR3 loop spans 12 amino acids. The germline V gene has CDR1 DFQATT and CDR2 SNEGSKA (reference sequence). The CDR3 loop reads CSWTRTAYEQYF. DNA for the CDR3: TGCAGCTGGACAAGAACAGCCTACGAGCAGTACTTC.

V usage is TRBV7-9 and J usage is TRBJ1-4; D may be TRBD1 (5 bases). This CDR3 spans 15 amino acids. V gave up 6 bases and J gave up 0 bases, with 11 bases separating them. Germline V gene sequence: CDR1 SEHNR, CDR2 FQNEAQ (reference sequence). Here the CDR3 reads CASSRGLATNEKLFF. CDR3 nucleotide sequence: TGTGCCAGCAGTCGGGGACTTGCAACTAATGAAAAACTGTTTTTT. Together with reference TRBV7-9 and TRBJ1-4, the CDR3 gives the full variable domain: DTGVSQNPRHKITKRGQNVTFRCDPISEHNRLYWYRQTLGQGPEFLTYFQNEAQLEKSRLLSDRFSAERPKGSFSTLEIQRTEQGDSAMYLCASSRGLATNEKLFFGSGTQLSVL.

This clonotype was recorded only once. V and J are TRBV14 and TRBJ2-2; unclear D gene. The CDR3 consists of 12 residues. The germline V and J ends were trimmed by 1 base and 7 bases, with 4 bases remaining between them. Per germline, CDR1 SGHDN and CDR2 FVKESK. The chain's CDR3 is CASSQGFGELFF. The CDR3 DNA reads TGTGCCAGCAGCCAAGGGTTCGGGGAGCTGTTTTTT.

This clonotype was detected many times. This chain joins TRBV30 and TRBJ2-5; no definite D call. Trimming removed 4 bases from V and 1 base from J, with 19 bases in between. Germline V gene sequence: CDR1 GTSNPN, CDR2 SVGIG (reference sequence). CDR3 size: 16 residues. CDR3: CAWKDGRLIRQETQYF. Written as DNA, the CDR3 is TGTGCCTGGAAGGACGGTAGACTTATCCGCCAAGAGACCCAGTACTTC.

This clonotype was seen repeatedly, ten times or more. The J gene is TRBJ1-4, the V gene TRBV12-3 or TRBV12-4; 8 nucleotides match TRBD1. The CDR3 length is 14 residues. The J segment lost 13 bases and the V segment lost 9 bases, leaving 16 bases of the junction unmatched. The CDR3 spells CASREGQAAHRLFF. CDR3 sequence (DNA): TGTGCCAGTCGGGAGGGACAGGCCGCTCATCGACTGTTTTTT.

The V call is TRBV19, the J call TRBJ2-5; maybe TRBD1 (10 bases). This CDR3 spans 22 amino acids. CDR1 LNHDA and CDR2 SQIVND come from the germline V gene (reference sequence). The V and J ends lost 2 bases and 1 base respectively, with 32 bases between them. In nucleotides, the CDR3 is TGTGCCAGTAGTATATCCCCCGGGACAGGGGCAAGGACTAGCGTCATCCAAGAGACCCAGTACTTC. It is translated as CASSISPGTGARTSVIQETQYF.

About this clonotype: Germline and junction disagree at one end, which may indicate a read error. The V gene is TRBV5-5, the J gene TRBJ2-1; D call uncertain. This CDR3 region has 16 residues. The germline V gene has CDR1 SGHKS and CDR2 YYEKEE (reference sequence). DNA of the CDR3: TGCGCCAGCAGCCAAGATTGGCAGAGCTCCTACAATGAGCAGTTCTTC. It yields the protein CASSQDWQSSYNEQFF.

This clonotype was seen at least ten times. V and J are TRBV7-9 and TRBJ2-7, with D perhaps matching TRBD1 (6 bases). Germline CDR1 reads SEHNR; CDR2 reads FQNEAQ (reference sequence). CDR3 length: 17 residues. Between the trimmed V and J ends, which lost 1 base and 0 bases, there was a span of 16 bases. For the CDR3, the DNA is TGTGCCAGCAGCTTAGTTGGCCAGGGGCGAAGCTCCTACGAGCAGTACTTC. Translated: CASSLVGQGRSSYEQYF.

The V call is TRBV20-1, the J call TRBJ2-3; the D gene is possibly TRBD2 (5 bases). V was pared by 3 bases and J by 0 bases, with 10 bases between. Germline assignment: CDR1 DFQATT and CDR2 SNEGSKA (reference sequence). There are 14 residues in the CDR3. The CDR3 loop reads CSASPWTSTDTQYF. In DNA form, the CDR3 reads TGCAGTGCTAGCCCGTGGACTAGCACAGATACGCAGTATTTT.

In its sample, this clonotype was seen many times. The rearrangement uses TRBV30 and TRBJ2-1, with D uncertain. The ends were cut back, 0 bases at V and 2 bases at J, with 14 bases in the middle. Germline CDR1 is GTSNPN and CDR2 is SVGIG (reference sequence). CDR3 length: 16 residues. In DNA form, the CDR3 reads TGTGCCTGGAGTGTATTGGTTCCAAATACCTACAATGAGCAGTTCTTC. Translating it yields CAWSVLVPNTYNEQFF. The full variable domain, its missing parts supplied by reference TRBV30 and TRBJ2-1, is SQTIHQWPATLVQPVGSPLSLECTVEGTSNPNLYWYRQAAGRGLQLLFYSVGIGQISSEVPQNLSASRPQDRQFILSSKKLLLSDSGFYLCAWSVLVPNTYNEQFFGPGTRLTVL.

The sample holds many counts of this clonotype. The chain employs TRBV18 and TRBJ2-7; the D is unclear. Germline V gene lookup returns CDR1 KGHSH and CDR2 LQKENI. The CDR3 runs to 12 residues. V was pared by 5 bases and J by 6 bases, with 11 bases between. CDR3 nucleotide sequence: TGTGCCAGCTCAACGGAAAGAACCGAGCAGTACTTC. It is translated as CASSTERTEQYF.

This clonotype was found a few times. The gene calls are TRBV19 and TRBJ2-1; 9 nucleotides line up with TRBD1. Germline V gene lookup returns CDR1 LNHDA and CDR2 SQIVND (reference sequence). The CDR3 sequence is 15 residues long. Trimming at V came to 5 bases and at J to 7 bases, leaving 9 bases not matched to a gene. This chain's CDR3 is CASSHGTGYGNEQFF. CDR3 nucleotide sequence: TGTGCCAGTAGTCACGGGACAGGGTACGGTAATGAGCAGTTCTTC.

The J gene is TRBJ2-2, the V gene TRBV5-1, with TRBD2 matching over 8 bases. CDR1 is SGHRS, CDR2 YFSETQ, per germline. Losses at the gene ends were 4 bases for V and 8 bases for J; bases not matched to a gene: 13. The CDR3 contains 16 residues. The CDR3 region is CASSLLRAGVSGELFF. CDR3 bases: TGCGCCAGCAGCCTCCTACGAGCGGGAGTCTCGGGGGAGCTGTTTTTT.